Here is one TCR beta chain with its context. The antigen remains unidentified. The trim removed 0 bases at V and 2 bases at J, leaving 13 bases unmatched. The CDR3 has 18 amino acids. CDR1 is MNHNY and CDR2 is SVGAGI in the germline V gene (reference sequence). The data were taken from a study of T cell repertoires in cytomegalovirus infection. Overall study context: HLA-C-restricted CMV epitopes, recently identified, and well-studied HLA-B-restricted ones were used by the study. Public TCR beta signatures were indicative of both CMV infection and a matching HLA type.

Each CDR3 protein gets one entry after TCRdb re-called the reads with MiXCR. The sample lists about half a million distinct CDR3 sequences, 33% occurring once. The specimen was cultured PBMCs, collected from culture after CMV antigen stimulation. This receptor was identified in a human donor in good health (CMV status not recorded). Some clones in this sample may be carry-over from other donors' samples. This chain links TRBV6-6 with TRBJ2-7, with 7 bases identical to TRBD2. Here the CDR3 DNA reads TGTGCCAGCAGTTACTCAAGGGGTTCCGGGACTATAACCTACGAGCAGTACTTC. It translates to CASSYSRGSGTITYEQYF.